A selection of T cell receptor beta chains follows, all from one sample in a study of cytomegalovirus exposure and HLA in healthy donors. Assay used: immunoSEQ multiplex PCR; TCRdb lists only in-frame clones, some missing. Of some 150,000 clones in the sample, about 10% were seen once. Sequenced sample: PBMCs. These receptors were collected from a woman aged 40 to 55 in good health and CMV-seropositive. CDR3s leave out the opening cysteine and the closing phenylalanine or tryptophan. The size field is filled for only some rows; it gives once, few, many or a size class.

>-|TRBJ2-3|TRBV29-1
SVRSTTPTDTQY
>-|TRBJ1-6|TRBV5-3
ARSYGQGSSYNSPLH
>-|TRBJ1-1|TRBV7-8
ASSLQGAWTEAF
>few|TRBJ1-5|TRBV5-1
ASSLEGTENQPQH
>few|TRBJ1-1|TRBV6-5
ASSYADRGVTEAF
>few|TRBJ1-4|TRBV6-6
ASRRKGQGHEKLF
>few|TRBJ2-5|TRBV5-1
ASSLEAGEETQY
>few|TRBJ2-7|TRBV6-6
ASSAGQGFYEQY
>-|TRBJ2-5|TRBV5-1
ASSLGTSQETQY
>-|TRBJ1-1|TRBV25-1
ASSFTGSRRGAF
>-|TRBJ2-7|TRBV7-3
ASSLLTGGEQY
>few|TRBJ1-2|TRBV5-1
ASSLGAGGNYGYT
>few|TRBJ1-4|TRBV19
ASSSKGHGATNEKLF
>-|TRBJ2-5|TRBV6-6
ASSRTGSGETQY
>few|TRBJ2-7|TRBV28
ASSFRDEQY
>few|TRBJ2-6|TRBV5-6
ASSSQGTGANVLT
>-|TRBJ2-7|TRBV19
ASSTTRGERGYEQY
>-|TRBJ2-3|TRBV27
ASSPWGASGGAPSTDTQY
>few|TRBJ1-2|TRBV5-5
ASSTRTGFNYGYT
>-|TRBJ1-6|TRBV2
ASTQRAGGAENSPLH
>many|TRBJ1-4|TRBV2
ASNVDSTNEKLF
>-|TRBJ1-5|TRBV18
ASSPIGTGGNNQPQH
>-|TRBJ2-3|TRBV5-4
ASSLGLAGGDTQY
>-|TRBJ1-1|TRBV5-4
ASSWGDRGADTEAF
>-|TRBJ2-2|TRBV9
ASSVEWGGGTGELF
>-|TRBJ1-1|TRBV6-1
ASSEAARGRRAF
>-|TRBJ2-1|TRBV5-4
ASSLDGGGNEQF
>once|TRBJ2-2|TRBV19
ASSRIGGGLSGELF
>-|TRBJ1-1|TRBV5-1
ASSFLTGGTLNTEAF
>few|TRBJ1-6|TRBV9
ASSVGTGGNSPLH
>-|TRBJ2-1|TRBV7-2
ASSPPGASYNEQF
>-|TRBJ1-2|TRBV4-1
ASSQASQGSFPLYGYT
>-|TRBJ2-1|TRBV10-3
AISEPGQVYNEQF
>few|TRBJ2-7|TRBV11-2
ASSLPLSGGRSYEQY
>-|TRBJ1-5|TRBV6-4
ASSKTGEAGQPQH
>-|TRBJ1-5|TRBV18
ASSPGREVGQPQH
>-|TRBJ2-5|TRBV5-1
ASSFLTGWEETQY
>-|TRBJ2-6|TRBV4-1
ASSPSGANVLT
>few|TRBJ2-3|TRBV6-1
ASSEQTSGGGIPVADTQY
>few|TRBJ1-5|TRBV19
ASSPRQERNQPQH
>-|TRBJ2-3|TRBV7-9
ASSSTSRLASTDTQY
>-|TRBJ2-2|TRBV4-1
ASSQLLRGGRTGELF
>-|TRBJ1-2|TRBV5-1
ASSSSPGYGYT
>-|TRBJ1-5|TRBV23-1
ANPDRPQPQH
>few|TRBJ2-1|TRBV7-3
ASSLGRGGLNEQF
>few|TRBJ2-1|TRBV11-3
ASSSRSTYNEQF
>-|TRBJ2-5|TRBV5-1
ASRSSGEETQY
>-|TRBJ1-1|TRBV27
ASSLKPGFTEAF
>few|TRBJ2-7|TRBV7-3
ASSLWGGGSYEQY
>-|TRBJ1-6|TRBV13
ASSRRQGANSPLH
>-|TRBJ2-2|TRBV10-1
ASSGGGAGELF